The 17 T cell receptor beta chains in this list originate from one sample, sequenced in a study of PD-L1 blockade in urothelial cancer. Sample time point: peripheral blood 6 weeks after treatment start. Libraries were prepared by immunoSEQ multiplex PCR; TCRdb keeps only in-frame clonotypes and omits some of them. Of over 100,000 clones in the sample, around 90% are singletons; the top ten hold less than 5%. The source was PBMCs, collected around atezolizumab (anti-PD-L1) treatment. The receptors were sampled from a man in his fifties or sixties with urothelial cancer.

The V call is TRBV2, the J call TRBJ1-5; 7 bases are a match to TRBD1. The CDR3 has 14 amino acids. The trim removed 3 bases at V and 7 bases at J, leaving 6 bases unmatched. The germline gives CDR1 SNHLY, CDR2 FYNNEI. In nucleotides, the CDR3 is TGTGCCAGCAGTGACAGGGGGATGCGGCAGCCCCAGCATTTT. This codes for CASSDRGMRQPQHF.

V and J are TRBV19 and TRBJ1-6; D is possibly TRBD1 (6 bases). Trimming pared 5 bases from V and 7 bases from J, leaving 18 bases between. The CDR3 sequence is 16 residues long. In germline, CDR1 is LNHDA, CDR2 SQIVND (reference sequence). CDR3 amino acids: CASSSGATGINSPLHF. As DNA, the CDR3 is TGTGCCAGTAGTTCAGGGGCCACGGGGATCAATTCACCCCTCCACTTT. The variable domain in full, completed from reference TRBV19 and TRBJ1-6, reads DGGITQSPKYLFRKEGQNVTLSCEQNLNHDAMYWYRQDPGQGLRLIYYSQIVNDFQKGDIAEGYSVSREKKESFPLTVTSAQKNPTAFYLCASSSGATGINSPLHFGNGTRLTVT.

The chain has TRBV4-2 and TRBJ2-3; 15 nucleotides align to TRBD2. The germline V gene has CDR1 LGHNA and CDR2 YNFKEQ. The CDR3 has 16 amino acids. V lost 4 bases and J lost 3; bases outside the gene matches: 2. This chain's CDR3 is CASSLGTSGGTDTQYF. The CDR3, as DNA: TGTGCCAGCAGCCTGGGGACTAGCGGGGGGACAGATACGCAGTATTTT.

CDR3 coding DNA: TGCGCCAGCAGCCCCGGCAGGGCGTCCTACGAGCAGTACTTC. Protein sequence: CASSPGRASYEQYF. The rearrangement joins TRBV5-1 to TRBJ2-7; D perhaps matches TRBD1 (5 bases). The V end lost 4 bases, the J end lost 1 base, and 12 bases lay between the germline ends. The CDR3 has 14 residues. The germline V gene encodes CDR1 SGHRS and CDR2 YFSETQ.

The genes are TRBV2 and TRBJ2-7; the match to TRBD1 covers 10 bases. The V segment lost 6 bases and the J segment 3 bases; nucleotides outside the gene matches: 5. Germline V lookup: CDR1 SNHLY, CDR2 FYNNEI. This CDR3 has 14 amino acids. CDR3 sequence: CASRRTGGSYEQYF. CDR3 sequence (DNA): TGTGCCAGCAGGCGGACAGGGGGAAGCTACGAGCAGTACTTC.

The chain couples TRBV18 to TRBJ1-1, with 7 positions matching TRBD1. The CDR3 totals 13 residues. Per germline, CDR1 KGHSH and CDR2 LQKENI. The J segment lost 6 bases and the V segment lost 5 bases, leaving 6 bases of the junction unmatched. DNA for the CDR3: TGTGCCAGCTCAGGGACAGACGGGGCTGAAGCTTTCTTT. Residues: CASSGTDGAEAFF.

The chain recombines TRBV6-8 with TRBJ2-7, with TRBD2 matching 13 bases. Germline V CDR1 and CDR2: MNHGY, SAAAGT. The ends lost 2 bases at V and 3 bases at J; junction bases unmatched: 28. CDR3 length equals 24 residues. CDR3 coding DNA: TGTGCCAGCAGTTACGCCCTGAGACGGACCGGGACTAGCGGGAATATTAATTATATCTACGAGCAGTACTTC. Its translation is CASSYALRRTGTSGNINYIYEQYF.

This chain uses TRBV4-2 with TRBJ2-5; D is perhaps TRBD2 (6 bases). CDR3 length equals 14 residues. Germline values: CDR1 LGHNA, CDR2 YNFKEQ. V lost 5 bases and J lost 2, with 12 bases in between. The CDR3 loop is CASSGIAVQETQYF. In DNA, the CDR3 is TGTGCCAGCAGCGGCATAGCGGTACAAGAGACCCAGTACTTC.

This sequence joins TRBV14 and TRBJ2-5, with 9 bases aligning to TRBD1. V was pared by 1 base and J by 5 bases, with 14 bases of the junction left unmatched. Germline V gives CDR1 SGHDN, CDR2 FVKESK. The CDR3 extends over 18 amino acids. The CDR3 DNA sequence: TGTGCCAGCAGCCAAGGTCGGACAGGGGTTGGCTTTCGGGAGACCCAGTACTTC. Its protein product is CASSQGRTGVGFRETQYF.

This chain connects TRBV30 to TRBJ2-3; 7 bases map to TRBD1. V lost 2 bases, J lost 3 bases, and 5 bases stayed unmatched. Looked up from germline, CDR1 is GTSNPN and CDR2 is SVGIG (reference sequence). The CDR3 has 14 amino acids. This CDR3 reads CAWSQLRGTDTQYF. CDR3 in DNA: TGTGCCTGGAGTCAACTCAGGGGGACAGATACGCAGTATTTT.

This chain joins TRBV6-5 and TRBJ2-7, with D perhaps TRBD1 (6 bases). The length of the CDR3 is 15 residues. Germline CDR1 and CDR2: MNHEY and SVGAGI. V was shortened by 5 bases and J by 4 bases, with 18 bases between the two germline ends. This chain's CDR3 is CASSPSLGASYEQYF. The CDR3 DNA reads as TGTGCCAGCAGTCCATCATTGGGGGCCTCTTACGAGCAGTACTTC.

This rearrangement joins TRBV6-5 to TRBJ1-4; TRBD1 matches 8 bases. Germline V gene data show CDR1 as MNHEY and CDR2 as SVGAGI. This CDR3 has 13 residues. Germline trimming cut 5 bases from V and 7 bases from J; bases unmatched to any gene: 3. CDR3 protein: CASSTGQGEKLFF. CDR3 DNA: TGTGCCAGCAGTACCGGACAGGGTGAAAAACTGTTTTTT.

On this clone itself: Other DNA variants within this sample encode the same CDR3. The genes are TRBV5-6 and TRBJ2-3; no clear D. This CDR3 spans 12 amino acids. CDR1 is SGHDT, CDR2 YYEEEE, per germline. The germline V and J ends were trimmed by 0 bases and 4 bases, with 3 bases remaining between them. CDR3 protein: CASSLVADTQYF. In nucleotides, the CDR3 is TGTGCCAGCAGCTTGGTAGCAGATACGCAGTATTTT.

The rearrangement uses TRBV7-2 and TRBJ1-2; D possibly corresponds to TRBD1 (5 bases). The V end was cut by 3 bases, the J end by 1 base, with 9 bases between. The CDR3 has 14 residues. CDR1 is SGHTA, CDR2 FQGNSA, per germline. The CDR3: CASSFGGNNYGYTF. The CDR3 region has the DNA TGTGCCAGCAGCTTCGGGGGTAATAACTATGGCTACACCTTC.

The chain links TRBV19 to TRBJ1-4; perhaps TRBD1 as D (5 bases). Trimming cost V 6 bases and J 1 base, with 9 bases left between them. There are 14 residues in the CDR3. Germline V gene data show CDR1 as LNHDA and CDR2 as SQIVND (reference sequence). The CDR3 protein is CASRNQGTNEKLFF. For the CDR3, the DNA is TGTGCCAGTAGGAACCAGGGAACTAATGAAAAACTGTTTTTT.

This chain joins TRBV9 and TRBJ2-1; 7 bases fit TRBD2. After removal of 4 bases from V and 12 bases from J, the junction contained 16 bases not matched to a gene. The CDR3 runs 15 residues. Germline V gene sequence: CDR1 SGDLS, CDR2 YYNGEE. The CDR3 spells CASSPGEGTTTGQFF. For the CDR3, the DNA is TGTGCCAGCAGCCCCGGGGAAGGGACTACCACCGGGCAGTTCTTC.

As for this clone: Other DNA sequences in this specimen translate into the identical CDR3. The rearrangement uses TRBV7-2 and TRBJ1-2; 8 bases agree with TRBD1. Germline lookup yields CDR1 SGHTA and CDR2 FQGNSA. The V segment lost 1 base and the J segment 5 bases; nucleotides outside the gene matches: 0. This CDR3 is 13 amino acids long. In nucleotides, the CDR3 is TGTGCCAGCAGCTTAGGACAGGGGTATGGCTACACCTTC. Its protein is CASSLGQGYGYTF.